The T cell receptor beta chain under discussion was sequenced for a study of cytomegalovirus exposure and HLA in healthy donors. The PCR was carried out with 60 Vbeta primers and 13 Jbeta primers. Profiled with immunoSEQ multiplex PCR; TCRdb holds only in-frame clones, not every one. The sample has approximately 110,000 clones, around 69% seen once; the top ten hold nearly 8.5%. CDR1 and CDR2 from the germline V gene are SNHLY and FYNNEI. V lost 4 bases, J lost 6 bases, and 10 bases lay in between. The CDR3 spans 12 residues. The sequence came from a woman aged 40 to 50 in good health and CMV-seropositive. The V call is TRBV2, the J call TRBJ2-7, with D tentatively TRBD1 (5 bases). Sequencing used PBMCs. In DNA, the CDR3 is TGTGCCAGCAGTGCGCAGGGTGGCGAGCAGTACTTC. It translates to CASSAQGGEQYF.